Following are 9 T cell receptor beta chains from one sample sequenced in a study of cytomegalovirus exposure and HLA in healthy donors. Primers included in the PCR were 60 Vbeta and 13 Jbeta primers. The protocol was immunoSEQ multiplex PCR, while the TCRdb copy is restricted to in-frame clones and leaves out a portion. This sample has about 180,000 clones; around 80% occur once, and the top ten carry approximately 0.7%. The specimen was PBMCs. The receptors shown here come from a woman aged 40 to 55 in good health and CMV-seronegative.

The chain joins TRBV5-4 to TRBJ2-1, with D unclear. Per germline, CDR1 SGHNT and CDR2 YYREEE (reference sequence). This CDR3 is 11 amino acids long. With 2 bases removed from V and 5 bases from J, the gap between germline ends came to 2 bases. The CDR3 is CASSFNNEQFF. The DNA of the CDR3 is TGTGCCAGCAGCTTTAACAATGAGCAGTTCTTC.

The chain uses TRBV9 and TRBJ2-7; the match to TRBD2 covers 14 bases. This CDR3 contains 19 residues. CDR1 and CDR2 from the germline V gene are SGDLS and YYNGEE. Trimming cost V 0 bases and J 2 bases; bases outside gene matches: 10. CDR3 residues: CASSVGMGLAGVGTYEQYF. CDR3 DNA sequence: TGTGCCAGCAGCGTAGGAATGGGACTAGCGGGGGTAGGTACCTACGAGCAGTACTTC.

This sequence joins TRBV7-6 and TRBJ1-2; D unresolved. V was pared by 5 bases and J by 4 bases, with 17 bases between. This CDR3 has 15 residues. CDR1 is SGHVS, CDR2 FNYEAQ, per germline. In DNA, the CDR3 is TGTGCCAGCAGCGAAGGAGGGATTGGGTTCTATGGCTACACCTTC. Protein product: CASSEGGIGFYGYTF.

J is TRBJ1-5 and V is TRBV6-1; weak D call: TRBD1 (5 bases). Germline V gene data show CDR1 as MNHNS and CDR2 as SASEGT. The CDR3 has 18 amino acids. The ends were cut back, 4 bases at V and 0 bases at J, with 19 bases in the middle. CDR3 in amino acids: CASSAHAGGPDSNQPQHF. CDR3 nucleotide sequence: TGTGCCAGCAGTGCCCATGCCGGGGGACCCGATAGCAATCAGCCCCAGCATTTT.

This chain joins TRBV6-5 and TRBJ2-7; TRBD1 agrees at 8 bases. CDR3 length: 13 amino acids. Germline V gene sequence: CDR1 MNHEY, CDR2 SVGAGI. V was clipped by 7 bases and J by 6 bases; unmatched bases: 8. The CDR3 DNA reads TGTGCCAGCACCTTCGGACAGGGTGGCGAGCAGTACTTC. Translation: CASTFGQGGEQYF.

A single count supports this clone. The chain has TRBV7-8 and TRBJ2-3; TRBD1 agrees at 7 bases. Germline CDR1 and CDR2: SGHVS and FQNEAQ. This CDR3 spans 14 amino acids. The V and J ends lost 7 bases and 3 bases, in that order; junction bases with no gene match: 7. CDR3 bases: TGTGCCAGCACCGAGACAGGGACAACAGATACGCAGTATTTT. This translates into CASTETGTTDTQYF.

A single count supports this clone. DNA of the CDR3: TGTGCCAGCAGTGAAGGGCATCAGCCCCAGCATTTT. Translating it yields CASSEGHQPQHF. The V and J genes are TRBV6-1 and TRBJ1-5; D uncertain. The CDR3 runs 12 residues. V lost 1 base, J lost 5 bases, and 3 bases lay in between. Germline loops: CDR1 MNHNS, CDR2 SASEGT.

This sequence joins TRBV14 and TRBJ2-3; weak D call: TRBD1 (6 bases). Trimming removed 2 bases at V and 4 bases at J, with 13 bases between. The CDR3 contains 15 residues. CDR1 is SGHDN and CDR2 is FVKESK in the germline V gene. In DNA form, the CDR3 reads TGTGCCAGCAGCCAAAGAAGTCCAGGGGCAGATACGCAGTATTTT. It yields the protein CASSQRSPGADTQYF.

The chain carries TRBV28 and TRBJ1-6; D not certain. Germline CDR1 reads MDHEN; CDR2 reads SYDVKM. Between the trimmed V and J ends, which lost 6 bases and 3 bases, there was a span of 12 bases. CDR3 length: 15 amino acids. In DNA, the CDR3 is TGTGCCAGCAGCTACGGACTGAGCTATAATTCACCCCTCCACTTT. Protein product: CASSYGLSYNSPLHF.